The rows below give T cell receptor beta chains drawn from one sample of a study of T-cell memory formation after mild COVID-19. TCRdb reprocessed the 5' RACE reads via MiXCR and lists one record per CDR3 protein. Among fewer than 250,000 distinct CDR3 sequences listed, 27% were seen once. The material sequenced was PBMCs or a T cell subset sorted from them (not recorded which). These TCRs come from an adult woman who had mild COVID-19 (a few samples of this study predate the infection). Cell type and time point are not known. Both conserved end residues are part of each CDR3. The D gene is left open where the match is weak. Only part of the rows carry a size: once, few, many, or a class if the clone is expanded.

D,J,size,V,DNA,CDR3
-,TRBJ2-2,-,TRBV5-1,TGCGCCAGCAGCTTGAGGAGTGGCGGGGAGCTGTTTTTT,CASSLRSGGELFF
TRBD1,TRBJ2-3,-,TRBV12-3/TRBV12-4,TGTGCCAGCAGCCCGGGACAGGGCTGGGGCACAGATACGCAGTATTTT,CASSPGQGWGTDTQYF
-,TRBJ2-1,few,TRBV4-1,TGCGCCAGCAGCCAAGATGGGTATGAGCAGTTCTTC,CASSQDGYEQFF
-,TRBJ1-1,-,TRBV12-3/TRBV12-4,TGTGCCAGCAGTTTAGTCCCGACCCTGAACACTGAAGCTTTCTTT,CASSLVPTLNTEAFF
-,TRBJ2-4,-,TRBV27,TGTGCCAGCGCCAAGGTAGCCAAAAACATTCAGTACTTC,CASAKVAKNIQYF
TRBD1,TRBJ1-2,-,TRBV6-1,TGTGCCAGCAGGGAGAGAACAGGACAGGGTGTAAATGGCTACACCTTC,CASRERTGQGVNGYTF
-,TRBJ2-7,few,TRBV5-6,TGTGCCAGCAACCTTCTTCCCTACGAGCAGTACTTC,CASNLLPYEQYF
TRBD1,TRBJ2-1,few,TRBV7-9,TGTGCCAGCAGCGCTACAGGGGGCGGTTATGAGCAGTTCTTC,CASSATGGGYEQFF
-,TRBJ1-1,-,TRBV12-3/TRBV12-4,TGTGCCAGCCTATTTGGCACTGAAGCTTTCTTT,CASLFGTEAFF
-,TRBJ2-1,-,TRBV29-1,TGCAGCGTTGAAGATGGGCTAGCCTCCTACAATGAGCAGTTCTTC,CSVEDGLASYNEQFF
-,TRBJ1-2,few,TRBV20-1,TGCAGTGCTCCCTGGGGTTACGGCTACACCTTC,CSAPWGYGYTF
-,TRBJ2-7,few,TRBV7-9,TGTGCCAGCAGTTTGCCGCTTAGCGAGAGCTCCTACGAGCAGTACTTC,CASSLPLSESSYEQYF
-,TRBJ2-3,few,TRBV15,TGTGCCACCAGCAGAGATGTGGTGAGCACAGATACGCAGTATTTT,CATSRDVVSTDTQYF
-,TRBJ2-3,-,TRBV6-1,TGTGCCAGCAGTGTTCAGGGTAGGGTTAGCACAGATACGCAGTATTTT,CASSVQGRVSTDTQYF